This record concerns one T cell receptor (beta chain) sequence. No antigen is known for it. This record belongs to a study of cytomegalovirus exposure and HLA in healthy donors. Study-level findings and limits: Links to common viral pathogens appeared, in a later analysis, for several of the most significant clusters. For cytomegalovirus status, the classifier reportedly gave diagnoses with high specificity and sensitivity. Investigators reported about 160 TCR beta chains as tied to cytomegalovirus.

Primers: 60 Vbeta forward and 13 Jbeta reverse. Profiled with immunoSEQ multiplex PCR; TCRdb holds only in-frame clones, not every one. The repertoire includes 150,000 to 200,000 clones, roughly 70% of them detected once, and under 3.5% sits in the top ten. Trimming pared 5 bases from V and 2 bases from J, leaving 17 bases between. CDR1 is SNHLY and CDR2 is FYNNEI in the germline V gene. The CDR3 consists of 16 residues. The clonotype was recovered from a woman aged 25 to 39 in good health and CMV-seronegative. This chain uses TRBV2 with TRBJ2-3; tentatively, D is TRBD1 (6 bases). Sequenced material: PBMCs. CDR3 amino acids: CASSRRQAPTTDTQYF. As DNA, the CDR3 is TGTGCCAGCAGTAGGAGACAGGCCCCAACCACAGATACGCAGTATTTT.